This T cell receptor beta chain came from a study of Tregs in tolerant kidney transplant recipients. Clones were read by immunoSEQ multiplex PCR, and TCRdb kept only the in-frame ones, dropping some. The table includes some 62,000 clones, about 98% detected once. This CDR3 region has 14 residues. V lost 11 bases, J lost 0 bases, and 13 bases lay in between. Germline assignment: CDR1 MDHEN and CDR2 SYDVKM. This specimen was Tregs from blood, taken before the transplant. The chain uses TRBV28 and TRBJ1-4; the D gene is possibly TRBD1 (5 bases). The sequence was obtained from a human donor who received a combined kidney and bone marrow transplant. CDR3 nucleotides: TGTGCCGGCTCCCGGGGGGCAACTAATGAAAAACTGTTTTTT. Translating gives CAGSRGATNEKLFF.